These T cell receptor beta chains were read from a single sample in a study of T-cell memory formation after mild COVID-19. One entry per CDR3 protein results from TCRdb running MiXCR on the 5' RACE reads. Of roughly 350,000 distinct CDR3 sequences listed, around 28% are singletons. Material: PBMCs or a T cell subset sorted from them (not recorded which). The source is an adult woman who had mild COVID-19 (a few samples of this study predate the infection). Cell type and time point are not known. The CDR3 runs from the conserved cysteine through the conserved F or W. Each record gives: J gene, D gene, V gene, clone size, CDR3 DNA, CDR3 protein. The D gene is left open where the match is weak. For some rows the clone size is stated as once, few or many, or as a class when expanded; others skip it.

J: TRBJ2-5; D: TRBD2; V: TRBV7-2; size: few; DNA: TGTGCCAGCAGCTCAGGACTAGTAGAGACCCAGTACTTC; CDR3: CASSSGLVETQYF
J: TRBJ2-1; D: -; V: TRBV3-1; size: few; DNA: TGTGCCAGCAGCCAAGAGGGCGGGGTATCCTACAATGAGCAGTTCTTC; CDR3: CASSQEGGVSYNEQFF
J: TRBJ2-1; D: -; V: TRBV7-2; size: few; DNA: TGTGCCAGCAGCTTAGAGGTAAGCTCCTACAATGAGCAGTTCTTC; CDR3: CASSLEVSSYNEQFF
J: TRBJ2-6; D: -; V: TRBV7-6; size: -; DNA: TGTGCCAGCAGCGCGCCCATGTACACTCTGGGGGCCAACGTCCTGACTTTC; CDR3: CASSAPMYTLGANVLTF
J: TRBJ2-1; D: -; V: TRBV6-5; size: -; DNA: TGTGCCAGCAGTCCGCTCGAGGGATCTGAGCAGTTCTTC; CDR3: CASSPLEGSEQFF
J: TRBJ2-1; D: -; V: TRBV7-9; size: few; DNA: TGTGCCAGCAGTCGGGACGTCAGGGGGCAGTTCTTC; CDR3: CASSRDVRGQFF
J: TRBJ2-7; D: -; V: TRBV9; size: -; DNA: TGTGCCAGCAGCGTAGGACAGGACCCTTACGAGCAGTACTTC; CDR3: CASSVGQDPYEQYF
J: TRBJ2-7; D: -; V: TRBV4-1; size: -; DNA: TGCGCCAGCAGTCCACTTTTCGGCAGCCACGAGCAGTACTTC; CDR3: CASSPLFGSHEQYF
J: TRBJ2-1; D: -; V: TRBV19; size: -; DNA: TGTGCCAGTAGTATAGCGTGGACATCCAATGAGCAGTTCTTC; CDR3: CASSIAWTSNEQFF
J: TRBJ2-5; D: -; V: TRBV6-5; size: few; DNA: TGTGCCAGCAGTTTCGACAGCCAGGAGACCCAGTACTTC; CDR3: CASSFDSQETQYF
J: TRBJ2-5; D: -; V: TRBV7-6; size: -; DNA: TGTGCCAGCAGCCCCGGGCCCTTAAAGACCCAGTACTTC; CDR3: CASSPGPLKTQYF
J: TRBJ2-7; D: -; V: TRBV4-3; size: few; DNA: TGCGCCAGCAGCCAAGGTCGTGAGCTAGGGGCCGAGCAGTACTTC; CDR3: CASSQGRELGAEQYF
J: TRBJ2-5; D: TRBD2; V: TRBV9; size: -; DNA: TGTGCCAGCAGCGTAGGGGAGGGGACGACCCAGTACTTC; CDR3: CASSVGEGTTQYF
J: TRBJ2-3; D: -; V: TRBV5-1; size: -; DNA: TGCGCCAGCACCCCAGGGACCGGCACAGATACGCAGTATTTT; CDR3: CASTPGTGTDTQYF
J: TRBJ1-2; D: -; V: TRBV28; size: -; DNA: TGTGCCAGCAGCCGCAATTCACTCAGGCTGAACTATGGCTACACCTTC; CDR3: CASSRNSLRLNYGYTF
J: TRBJ2-7; D: TRBD2; V: TRBV12-3/TRBV12-4; size: -; DNA: TGTGCCAGCAGTTGGGAGGGGAACATACCCTACGAGCAGTACTTC; CDR3: CASSWEGNIPYEQYF
J: TRBJ2-1; D: TRBD2; V: TRBV7-8; size: few; DNA: TGTGCCAGCAGCTCCCTTGAGACTAGCGGGAGGGCGAATGAGCAGTTCTTC; CDR3: CASSSLETSGRANEQFF
J: TRBJ2-3; D: -; V: TRBV4-3; size: -; DNA: TGCGCCAGCAGCCAAGATAGGCTCCGGGTAGATACGCAGTATTTT; CDR3: CASSQDRLRVDTQYF